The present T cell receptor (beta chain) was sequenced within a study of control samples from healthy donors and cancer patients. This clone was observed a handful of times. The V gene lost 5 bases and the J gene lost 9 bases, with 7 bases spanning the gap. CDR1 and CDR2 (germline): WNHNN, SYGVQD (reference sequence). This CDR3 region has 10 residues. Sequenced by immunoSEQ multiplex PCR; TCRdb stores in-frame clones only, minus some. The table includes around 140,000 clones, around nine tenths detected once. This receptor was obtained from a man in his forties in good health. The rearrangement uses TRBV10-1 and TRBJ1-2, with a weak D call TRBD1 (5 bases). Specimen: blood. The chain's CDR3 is CASSTGRYTF. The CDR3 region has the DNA TGCGCCAGCAGTACAGGTCGCTACACCTTC.